These 14 T cell receptor beta chains came from one sample sequenced in a study of OX40 agonist ivuxolimab in advanced cancers. TCRdb's table, derived via immunoSEQ multiplex PCR, lists solely in-frame clones and lacks some. The table shows some 74,000 clones, with approximately 88% occurring only once. This specimen was CD4+ or CD8+ T cells sorted from blood, taken in a trial of the OX40 agonist ivuxolimab. All receptors come from an adult with an advanced solid tumor such as melanoma, head and neck, liver or kidney cancer.

The chain combines TRBV7-2 with TRBJ1-2; the D is unclear. The CDR3 contains 13 residues. V gave up 1 base and J gave up 4 bases, with 7 bases separating them. Germline V gene data show CDR1 as SGHTA and CDR2 as FQGNSA. The CDR3 region has the DNA TGTGCCAGCAGCTTAGAGCCTGGCTATGGCTACACCTTC. It codes for CASSLEPGYGYTF.

This chain uses TRBV28 with TRBJ2-2; D uncertain. Trimming cost V 2 bases and J 4 bases, with 5 bases left between them. The CDR3 has 13 residues. Looked up from germline, CDR1 is MDHEN and CDR2 is SYDVKM. The CDR3 sequence is CASSLRATGELFF. DNA of the CDR3: TGTGCCAGCAGTTTACGGGCCACCGGGGAGCTGTTTTTT.

This chain links TRBV7-9 with TRBJ2-5; no firm D call. V lost 0 bases, J lost 3 bases, and 14 bases lay in between. The germline V gene has CDR1 SEHNR and CDR2 FQNEAQ (reference sequence). The CDR3 has 16 amino acids. CDR3 in DNA: TGTGCCAGCAGCTTAGCGTCCTCCCCACGTGAAGAGACCCAGTACTTC. This sequence encodes CASSLASSPREETQYF.

The V call is TRBV7-2, the J call TRBJ1-3; D not certain. The CDR3 has 14 residues. The germline V gene encodes CDR1 SGHTA and CDR2 FQGNSA. V lost 1 base to trimming and J lost 2 bases, with 6 bases between them. The CDR3 nucleotides are TGTGCCAGCAGCTTAGGGGTTACTGGAAACACCATATATTTT. Protein sequence: CASSLGVTGNTIYF.

The V gene is TRBV5-1, the J gene TRBJ2-1; 12 nucleotides align to TRBD2. Germline trimming cut 4 bases from V and 3 bases from J; bases unmatched to any gene: 11. Germline CDR1 and CDR2: SGHRS and YFSETQ. The CDR3 covers 18 residues. The CDR3 DNA is TGCGCCAGCAGCCCCCTCCCGGGACTAGCGGGTCTCTACAATGAGCAGTTCTTC. Translating gives CASSPLPGLAGLYNEQFF.

This chain connects TRBV27 to TRBJ1-2; tentatively, D is TRBD1 (5 bases). Per the germline V gene, CDR1 is MNHEY and CDR2 is SMNVEV (reference sequence). V was clipped by 2 bases and J by 4 bases, with 17 bases between them. The CDR3 totals 16 residues. In DNA, the CDR3 is TGTGCCAGCAGTTTAGGGCGGGGCCCGGCACGCTATGGCTACACCTTC. Residues: CASSLGRGPARYGYTF.

The chain recombines TRBV4-2 with TRBJ1-2; the match to TRBD1 covers 10 bases. The junction had 25 bases not matched to a gene; V was cut back by 8 bases and J by 7 bases. The germline V gene has CDR1 LGHNA and CDR2 YNFKEQ. There are 19 residues in the CDR3. The CDR3 DNA is TGTGCCAGCGTCAAGCACCCCGGGACAGGGGTCCAACCGTTAGGTGGCTACACCTTC. It yields the protein CASVKHPGTGVQPLGGYTF.

This chain links TRBV20-1 with TRBJ1-4; D gene unclear. CDR3 length equals 10 residues. CDR1 and CDR2 from the germline V gene are DFQATT and SNEGSKA (reference sequence). V dropped 5 bases and J dropped 6 bases, with 4 bases sitting between them. DNA of the CDR3: TGCAGTGCTTTCGATGAAAAACTGTTTTTT. The encoded protein is CSAFDEKLFF.

The chain joins TRBV6-5 to TRBJ2-3, with 10 nucleotides matching TRBD2. V lost 6 bases and J lost 0; bases outside the gene matches: 3. CDR1 is MNHEY, CDR2 SVGAGI, per germline. The CDR3 contains 15 residues. In DNA, the CDR3 is TGTGCCAGCAGGCGGACTAGCGGAAGCACAGATACGCAGTATTTT. As protein: CASRRTSGSTDTQYF.

The chain has TRBV28 and TRBJ2-7; TRBD1 matches 7 bases. The trim removed 6 bases at V and 3 bases at J, leaving 11 bases unmatched. This CDR3 has 15 residues. CDR1 is MDHEN, CDR2 SYDVKM, per germline. The CDR3 loop reads CASSFSRTGFYEQYF. For the CDR3, the DNA is TGTGCCAGCAGCTTCTCCCGGACAGGCTTCTACGAGCAGTACTTC.

V gene TRBV6-1 combines with J gene TRBJ1-5; D ambiguous. This CDR3 is built from 12 residues. CDR1 MNHNS and CDR2 SASEGT come from the germline V gene. Trimming took 7 bases from V and 6 from J, leaving 10 bases between them. The CDR3 region is CASTDPGQPQHF. In nucleotides, the CDR3 is TGTGCCAGCACGGATCCGGGTCAGCCCCAGCATTTT.

The chain combines TRBV4-1 with TRBJ1-1, with a weak D call TRBD1 (5 bases). This CDR3 has 15 residues. Germline V gene data show CDR1 as MGHRA and CDR2 as YSYEKL. Deletions cut 1 base from V and 6 bases from J, with 15 bases between. The CDR3 DNA reads as TGCGCCAGCAGCCAAGTCATACGGACAACTCCTGAAGCTTTCTTT. Protein product: CASSQVIRTTPEAFF.

The V gene is TRBV9, the J gene TRBJ2-5; 7 nucleotides line up with TRBD1. From germline, CDR1 is SGDLS and CDR2 YYNGEE. CDR3 length: 15 amino acids. Trimming cost V 3 bases and J 4 bases; bases outside gene matches: 9. CDR3 residues: CASSAPGGRGETQYF. The CDR3 DNA follows: TGTGCCAGCAGCGCGCCAGGGGGAAGAGGAGAGACCCAGTACTTC.

A few counts support this clone. The rearrangement links TRBV9 to TRBJ1-2; no firm D call. The CDR3 is 14 residues long. Per germline, CDR1 SGDLS and CDR2 YYNGEE. Trimming took off 6 bases at V and 4 bases at J, with 16 bases between the two ends. Written as DNA, the CDR3 is TGTGCCAGCACCCAAGAAGACGGTTCCTATGGCTACACCTTC. Translated, it gives CASTQEDGSYGYTF.